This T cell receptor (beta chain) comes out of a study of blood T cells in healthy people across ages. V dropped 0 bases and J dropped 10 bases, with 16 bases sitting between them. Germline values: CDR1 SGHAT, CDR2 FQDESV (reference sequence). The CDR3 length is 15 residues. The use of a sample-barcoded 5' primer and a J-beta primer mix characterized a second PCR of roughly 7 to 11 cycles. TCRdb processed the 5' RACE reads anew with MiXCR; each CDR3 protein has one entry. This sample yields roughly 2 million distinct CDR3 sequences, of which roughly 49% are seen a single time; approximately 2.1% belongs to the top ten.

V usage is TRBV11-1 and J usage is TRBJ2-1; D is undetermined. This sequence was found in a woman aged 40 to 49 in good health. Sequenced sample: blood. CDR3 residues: CASSLAAIKVGEQFF. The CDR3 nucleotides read TGTGCCAGCAGCTTAGCGGCGATTAAAGTAGGGGAGCAGTTCTTC.